This entry lists 24 T cell receptor beta chains sequenced from one sample in a study of cytomegalovirus exposure and HLA in healthy donors. With 60 Vbeta and 13 Jbeta primers, the PCR was carried out. TCRdb's copy holds only in-frame clones and misses some; the assay was immunoSEQ multiplex PCR. The sample includes around 70,000 clones. The sample was PBMCs. The origin of the receptors is a female donor in good health and CMV-seropositive.

The V and J genes are TRBV6-1 and TRBJ1-1; no clear D gene. The germline V gene encodes CDR1 MNHNS and CDR2 SASEGT. V lost 2 bases and J 4 bases, leaving 11 bases between the germline ends. This CDR3 has 14 amino acids. CDR3 residues: CASSENSNPTEAFF. CDR3 DNA: TGTGCCAGCAGTGAAAACAGCAATCCCACTGAAGCTTTCTTT.

The J gene is TRBJ1-1, the V gene TRBV4-3, with D uncertain. This CDR3 is built from 17 residues. Germline V gene lookup returns CDR1 LGHNA and CDR2 YSLEER. V was trimmed by 0 bases and J by 7 bases, leaving 21 bases between them. CDR3 loop: CASSQDEKVVELGEAFF. The CDR3 DNA reads TGCGCCAGCAGCCAAGATGAAAAAGTGGTTGAACTCGGTGAAGCTTTCTTT.

This sequence joins TRBV7-2 and TRBJ2-7; D is perhaps TRBD2 (5 bases). The CDR3 contains 13 residues. CDR1 is SGHTA and CDR2 is FQGNSA in the germline V gene. Between the trimmed V and J ends, which lost 5 bases and 5 bases, there was a span of 13 bases. The CDR3 DNA is TGTGCCAGCAGCCTCCCTACTAGAGACGAGCAGTACTTC. Its translation is CASSLPTRDEQYF.

The chain uses TRBV30 and TRBJ2-7, with D perhaps matching TRBD1 (5 bases). Germline loops: CDR1 GTSNPN, CDR2 SVGIG (reference sequence). The CDR3 contains 11 residues. CDR3 sequence reads: CALGPGYEQYF. Here the CDR3 DNA reads TGTGCTTTGGGGCCTGGGTACGAGCAGTACTTC. Full variable domain (outside the CDR3, taken from reference TRBV30 and TRBJ2-7): SQTIHQWPATLVQPVGSPLSLECTVEGTSNPNLYWYRQAAGRGLQLLFYSVGIGQISSEVPQNLSASRPQDRQFILSSKKLLLSDSGFYLCALGPGYEQYFGPGTRLTVT.

For the CDR3, the DNA is TGTGCCAGCAGCCCGACAGAGACTGGACAAGAGACCCAGTACTTC. Its protein is CASSPTETGQETQYF. The chain combines TRBV7-9 with TRBJ2-5; D might be TRBD1 (5 bases). The length of the CDR3 is 15 residues. The germline V gene has CDR1 SEHNR and CDR2 FQNEAQ (reference sequence). V shed 5 bases and J shed 2 bases, with 15 bases lying between them.

This sequence joins TRBV13 and TRBJ2-1; possible D gene TRBD1, 6 bases. The germline CDR1 and CDR2 sequences are PRHDT and FYEKMQ (reference sequence). The CDR3 length is 12 residues. The V and J ends lost 4 bases and 13 bases respectively, with 14 bases between them. The CDR3 nucleotides read TGTGCCAGCAGCTGGGGGCTTGGGCGCCAGTTCTTC. It encodes CASSWGLGRQFF.

V gene TRBV29-1 combines with J gene TRBJ2-7; unclear D gene. Trimming shortened V by 1 base and J by 2 bases, and 15 bases separated the two germline ends. CDR1 SQVTM and CDR2 ANQGSEA come from the germline V gene. CDR3 length: 15 amino acids. CDR3 DNA sequence: TGCAGCGTTGAAGGCACATCGGTGAGCGCCTACGAGCAGTACTTC. This gives the protein CSVEGTSVSAYEQYF.

For the CDR3, the DNA is TGTGCCAGCACTAGCGGGGGAGGGCATGAAAAACTGTTTTTT. Its translation is CASTSGGGHEKLFF. The chain combines TRBV28 with TRBJ1-4; weak D call: TRBD1 (5 bases). Trimming pared 7 bases from V and 6 bases from J, leaving 15 bases between. Germline CDR1 reads MDHEN; CDR2 reads SYDVKM. CDR3 length: 14 residues.

The V call is TRBV29-1, the J call TRBJ2-7; D is unresolved. The CDR3 is 12 residues long. V lost 4 bases and J lost 6, with 13 bases in between. Germline V gives CDR1 SQVTM, CDR2 ANQGSEA. The CDR3 spells CSVVEAPGEQYF. CDR3 sequence (DNA): TGCAGCGTTGTTGAGGCTCCTGGCGAGCAGTACTTC.

This chain uses TRBV5-1 with TRBJ2-7; 8 bases agree with TRBD2. The CDR3 extends over 14 amino acids. In germline, CDR1 is SGHRS, CDR2 YFSETQ. J lost 5 bases, V lost 0 bases, and 4 bases had no gene match. The CDR3 loop is CASSLGGREDEQYF. The CDR3, as DNA: TGCGCCAGCAGCTTGGGGGGGCGGGAGGACGAGCAGTACTTC.

The rearrangement joins TRBV4-1 to TRBJ2-7; D is ambiguous. CDR3 size: 14 residues. Per the germline V gene, CDR1 is MGHRA and CDR2 is YSYEKL. V shed 4 bases and J shed 1 base, with 11 bases lying between them. In nucleotides, the CDR3 is TGCGCCAGCAGCCTAGCTCTGAGGTCCTACGAGCAGTACTTC. It translates to CASSLALRSYEQYF.

The chain has TRBV30 and TRBJ1-2, with D hard to call. Germline CDR1 GTSNPN, CDR2 SVGIG (reference sequence). Trimming took 3 bases from V and 5 from J, leaving 13 bases between them. The CDR3 totals 13 residues. CDR3 protein: CAWSLSRVYGYTF. The DNA of the CDR3 is TGTGCCTGGAGCTTAAGCCGTGTATATGGCTACACCTTC.

This sequence joins TRBV4-1 and TRBJ1-2; TRBD1 might be the D (5 bases). Trimming took 1 base from V and 4 from J, leaving 13 bases between them. The V gene's germline CDR1 is MGHRA and CDR2 YSYEKL. The CDR3 has 15 residues. The CDR3 region has the DNA TGCGCCAGCAGCCAAGTTGGGGGGGACGGCTATGGCTACACCTTC. Translated: CASSQVGGDGYGYTF.

This rearrangement joins TRBV18 to TRBJ2-3; TRBD1 matches at 8 bases. CDR1 is KGHSH and CDR2 is LQKENI in the germline V gene. This CDR3 is 17 amino acids long. After removal of 3 bases from V and 1 base from J, the junction contained 9 bases not matched to a gene. Here the CDR3 reads CASSPATGAMGTDTQYF. The CDR3 DNA reads as TGTGCCAGCTCACCCGCGACAGGGGCAATGGGCACAGATACGCAGTATTTT. The full variable domain, rest sourced from reference TRBV18 and TRBJ2-3, is NAGVMQNPRHLVRRRGQEARLRCSPMKGHSHVYWYRQLPEEGLKFMVYLQKENIIDESGMPKERFSAEFPKEGPSILRIQQVVRGDSAAYFCASSPATGAMGTDTQYFGPGTRLTVL.

The CDR3 nucleotides read TGTGCCAGCAGTGAAGGGGGTAGCGGGGCCTACGAGCAGTACTTC. Its protein is CASSEGGSGAYEQYF. This chain uses TRBV6-1 with TRBJ2-7, with 8 positions matching TRBD2. The CDR3 runs 15 residues. V was pared by 1 base and J by 2 bases, with 4 bases of the junction left unmatched. Germline V lookup: CDR1 MNHNS, CDR2 SASEGT.

The chain links TRBV4-1 to TRBJ2-5; D unclear. V shed 3 bases and J shed 5 bases, with 19 bases lying between them. The CDR3 is made up of 16 amino acids. Germline V gene sequence: CDR1 MGHRA, CDR2 YSYEKL. CDR3 in amino acids: CASSHAPTTGFETQYF. CDR3 bases: TGCGCCAGCAGCCACGCTCCCACGACTGGCTTTGAGACCCAGTACTTC.

The chain is built from TRBV10-1 and TRBJ2-1; no definite D call. V was clipped by 1 base and J by 8 bases, with 9 bases between them. CDR1 is WNHNN, CDR2 SYGVQD, per germline (reference sequence). This CDR3 contains 13 residues. The CDR3 here is CASSEWALDEQFF. DNA of the CDR3: TGCGCCAGCAGTGAGTGGGCCTTGGATGAGCAGTTCTTC.

The chain recombines TRBV4-1 with TRBJ2-3, with 8 bases matching TRBD1. The germline gives CDR1 MGHRA, CDR2 YSYEKL. J lost 7 bases, V lost 0 bases, and 12 bases had no gene match. The CDR3 has 17 amino acids. CDR3: CASSQEGTGFALNTQYF. CDR3 DNA: TGCGCCAGCAGCCAAGAGGGGACAGGATTTGCTTTAAATACGCAGTATTTT.

The rearrangement joins TRBV19 to TRBJ1-2; 8 nucleotides match TRBD1. The CDR3 covers 13 residues. J lost 2 bases, V lost 6 bases, and 2 bases had no gene match. Germline CDR1 and CDR2: LNHDA and SQIVND (reference sequence). CDR3 in amino acids: CASSQGANYGYTF. CDR3 in DNA: TGTGCCAGTAGCCAGGGGGCGAACTATGGCTACACCTTC.

The chain uses TRBV5-1 and TRBJ2-7, with D possibly matching TRBD2 (6 bases). Per the germline V gene, CDR1 is SGHRS and CDR2 is YFSETQ. V lost 7 bases, J lost 2 bases, and 13 bases lay in between. The CDR3 runs to 13 residues. CDR3 nucleotides: TGCGCCAGCCATAGCGGATTCGCCTACGAGCAGTACTTC. The encoded protein is CASHSGFAYEQYF.

This rearrangement joins TRBV6-5 to TRBJ1-5; D is ambiguous. The V gene lost 3 bases and the J gene lost 4 bases, with 7 bases spanning the gap. The CDR3 has 13 residues. Germline loops: CDR1 MNHEY, CDR2 SVGAGI. Written as DNA, the CDR3 is TGTGCCAGCAGTTATGGAGAGAATCAGCCCCAGCATTTT. It specifies CASSYGENQPQHF.

On this clone itself: Germline and junction disagree at one end, which may indicate a read error. V gene TRBV6-5 combines with J gene TRBJ2-5; 7 positions agree with TRBD1. The CDR3 is made up of 14 amino acids. Per the germline V gene, CDR1 is MNHEY and CDR2 is SVGAGI. The chain's CDR3 is CASSQTGNQENQYF. In nucleotides, the CDR3 is TGTGCCAGCAGTCAGACAGGGAACCAAGAGAACCAGTACTTC.

CDR3 in DNA: TGCAGCGGAGCTACGAACACTGAAGCTTTCTTT. As protein: CSGATNTEAFF. The V gene is TRBV29-1, the J gene TRBJ1-1, with D hard to call. Trimming removed 7 bases from V and 1 base from J, with 7 bases in between. The CDR3 is made up of 11 amino acids. Germline CDR1 SQVTM, CDR2 ANQGSEA. The full variable domain, in which reference TRBV29-1 and TRBJ1-1 provide the parts outside the CDR3, is SAVISQKPSRDICQRGTSLTIQCQVDSQVTMMFWYRQQPGQSLTLIATANQGSEATYESGFVIDKFPISRPNLTFSTLTVSNMSPEDSSIYLCSGATNTEAFFGQGTRLTVV.

The chain uses TRBV29-1 and TRBJ2-4; 7 bases map to TRBD2. Germline V gene data show CDR1 as SQVTM and CDR2 as ANQGSEA. This CDR3 spans 12 amino acids. J was trimmed by 1 base and V by 6 bases; bases with no gene match: 0. The CDR3 DNA reads TGCAGCGTCGGGGGGGCCAAAAACATTCAGTACTTC. This translates into CSVGGAKNIQYF.